Listed below are T cell receptor beta chains from one sample, sequenced in a study of cytomegalovirus exposure and HLA in healthy donors. Using immunoSEQ multiplex PCR, the repertoire was profiled, and TCRdb retains in-frame clones only, with some absent. Found here are around 150,000 clones, 75% to 85% of them singletons; the top ten hold around 14%. The specimen sequenced was PBMCs. Receptors originate from a woman aged 50 to 65 in good health and CMV-seronegative. Each CDR3 is given with its conserved first and last residue. The order of the fields is J gene, D gene, V gene, clone size, CDR3 length, CDR3 DNA, CDR3 protein. The D gene is left open where the match is weak. The size entry is marked missing in some rows and otherwise reads once, few, many or a size class.

j_gene: TRBJ1-3
d_gene: NA
v_gene: TRBV6-6
abundance: NA
len: 16
CDR3nt: TGTGCCAGCAGTGCATTGCAGGGCTCTTCTGGAAACACCATATATTTT
CDR3aa: CASSALQGSSGNTIYF

j_gene: TRBJ1-6
d_gene: NA
v_gene: TRBV12-5
abundance: NA
len: 15
CDR3nt: TGTGCTAGTGGTAGGGGCGGCTTGAATAATTCACCCCTCCACTTT
CDR3aa: CASGRGGLNNSPLHF

j_gene: TRBJ2-7
d_gene: NA
v_gene: TRBV28
abundance: NA
len: 16
CDR3nt: TGTGCCAGCAGTTTAGCAGGGTCGGCCTTCTCCTACGAGCAGTACTTC
CDR3aa: CASSLAGSAFSYEQYF

j_gene: TRBJ2-1
d_gene: NA
v_gene: TRBV2
abundance: NA
len: 16
CDR3nt: TGTGCCAGCAGTAAACAGGGTTCATTCTCCTACAATGAGCAGTTCTTC
CDR3aa: CASSKQGSFSYNEQFF

j_gene: TRBJ2-7
d_gene: NA
v_gene: TRBV18
abundance: NA
len: 14
CDR3nt: TGTGCCAGCTCACCATCTACAGGGATCTACGAGCAGTACTTC
CDR3aa: CASSPSTGIYEQYF

j_gene: TRBJ2-1
d_gene: TRBD1
v_gene: TRBV10-3
abundance: NA
len: 14
CDR3nt: TGTGCCATCAGCGCCGGGACAGACTACAATGAGCAGTTCTTC
CDR3aa: CAISAGTDYNEQFF

j_gene: TRBJ2-7
d_gene: NA
v_gene: TRBV5-1
abundance: once
len: 14
CDR3nt: TGCGCCAGCAGCTTGGGACAGGCCCCCTACGAGCAGTACTTC
CDR3aa: CASSLGQAPYEQYF

j_gene: TRBJ1-1
d_gene: NA
v_gene: TRBV15
abundance: NA
len: 15
CDR3nt: TGTGCCACCAGCAGAGGGAATGGGAGGAACACTGAAGCTTTCTTT
CDR3aa: CATSRGNGRNTEAFF

j_gene: TRBJ2-7
d_gene: TRBD2
v_gene: TRBV10-3
abundance: NA
len: 18
CDR3nt: TGTGCCATCGGCCGAGCGAGCGGGGGGCCCAAAGGCTCCTACGAGCAGTACTTC
CDR3aa: CAIGRASGGPKGSYEQYF

j_gene: TRBJ2-5
d_gene: TRBD2
v_gene: TRBV7-9
abundance: NA
len: 18
CDR3nt: TGTGCCAGCAGCTTCCCGCTTGTTGGATCTAGCGGACAAGAGACCCAGTACTTC
CDR3aa: CASSFPLVGSSGQETQYF

j_gene: TRBJ2-2
d_gene: NA
v_gene: TRBV7-2
abundance: once
len: 16
CDR3nt: TGTGCCAGCAGCTCCCATCAGACAGCGAACACCGGGGAGCTGTTTTTT
CDR3aa: CASSSHQTANTGELFF

j_gene: TRBJ1-1
d_gene: NA
v_gene: TRBV4-3
abundance: NA
len: 16
CDR3nt: TGCGCCAGCAGCCAGGGGGGTGGGCAGATAGGAACTGAAGCTTTCTTT
CDR3aa: CASSQGGGQIGTEAFF

j_gene: TRBJ1-5
d_gene: TRBD1
v_gene: TRBV10-1
abundance: NA
len: 14
CDR3nt: TGCGCCAGTCCCCTGAGGGGGCGCAATCAGCCCCAGCATTTT
CDR3aa: CASPLRGRNQPQHF

j_gene: TRBJ2-1
d_gene: TRBD2
v_gene: TRBV5-8
abundance: few
len: 16
CDR3nt: TGTGCCAGCAGCTCTAGACTAGCCCGACCCTACAATGAGCAGTTCTTC
CDR3aa: CASSSRLARPYNEQFF

j_gene: TRBJ2-3
d_gene: NA
v_gene: TRBV9
abundance: NA
len: 15
CDR3nt: TGTGCCAGCAGCCCCTGGGCATCGGGCACAGATACGCAGTATTTT
CDR3aa: CASSPWASGTDTQYF

j_gene: TRBJ1-4
d_gene: NA
v_gene: TRBV30
abundance: NA
len: 13
CDR3nt: TGTGCCTGGAGTAGAGGGTCCGGCGAAAAACTGTTTTTT
CDR3aa: CAWSRGSGEKLFF

j_gene: TRBJ1-2
d_gene: NA
v_gene: TRBV11-2
abundance: NA
len: 12
CDR3nt: TGTGCCAGCAGCAATACGGGGGAAGGCTACACCTTC
CDR3aa: CASSNTGEGYTF

j_gene: TRBJ2-3
d_gene: NA
v_gene: TRBV10-3
abundance: NA
len: 15
CDR3nt: TGTGCCATATCCCCCCGGGCAGGGAGCACAGATACGCAGTATTTT
CDR3aa: CAISPRAGSTDTQYF

j_gene: TRBJ2-2
d_gene: NA
v_gene: TRBV11-2
abundance: NA
len: 14
CDR3nt: TGTGCCAGCAGCTTCGACATTAACACCGGGGAGCTGTTTTTT
CDR3aa: CASSFDINTGELFF

j_gene: TRBJ1-5
d_gene: TRBD1
v_gene: TRBV7-9
abundance: few
len: 17
CDR3nt: TGTGCCAGCAGCTTAGGACAGGGGGCACCGGGCAATCAGCCCCAGCATTTT
CDR3aa: CASSLGQGAPGNQPQHF

j_gene: TRBJ1-2
d_gene: NA
v_gene: TRBV14
abundance: NA
len: 13
CDR3nt: TGTGCCAGCAGCGATGAGAGGCGCATTGGCTACACCTTC
CDR3aa: CASSDERRIGYTF

j_gene: TRBJ1-3
d_gene: NA
v_gene: TRBV5-4
abundance: NA
len: 15
CDR3nt: TGTGCCAGCAGCTCAAGAGGACAGACTGGAAACACCATATATTTT
CDR3aa: CASSSRGQTGNTIYF

j_gene: TRBJ1-6
d_gene: NA
v_gene: TRBV27
abundance: NA
len: 15
CDR3nt: TGTGCCAGCAGTCAGAACAGGGCCCCAGGTTCACCCCTCCACTTT
CDR3aa: CASSQNRAPGSPLHF

j_gene: TRBJ2-1
d_gene: TRBD2
v_gene: TRBV10-3
abundance: NA
len: 14
CDR3nt: TGTGCCACCACCGTGGGCGGGGGGTACAATGAGCAGTTCTTC
CDR3aa: CATTVGGGYNEQFF

j_gene: TRBJ1-1
d_gene: TRBD1
v_gene: TRBV19
abundance: NA
len: 16
CDR3nt: TGTGCCAGTAGGGAGACAGGGGCCCGCGGATGGACTGAAGCTTTCTTT
CDR3aa: CASRETGARGWTEAFF

j_gene: TRBJ1-5
d_gene: NA
v_gene: TRBV19
abundance: NA
len: 15
CDR3nt: TGTGCCAGTAGTCTACAGGGTTATAGCAATCAGCCCCAGCATTTT
CDR3aa: CASSLQGYSNQPQHF

j_gene: TRBJ2-1
d_gene: TRBD2
v_gene: TRBV10-3
abundance: NA
len: 14
CDR3nt: TGTGCCATCATGCGGCGGGAGGGCCGCAATGAGCAGTTCTTC
CDR3aa: CAIMRREGRNEQFF

j_gene: TRBJ2-2
d_gene: TRBD1
v_gene: TRBV11-2
abundance: few
len: 16
CDR3nt: TGTGCCAGCAGCCTAACCGGGACAGGGGGGCTCGGAGAGCTGTTTTTT
CDR3aa: CASSLTGTGGLGELFF

j_gene: TRBJ2-7
d_gene: NA
v_gene: TRBV4-1
abundance: NA
len: 13
CDR3nt: TGCGCCAGCAGCCACCTGGGGAGCTACGAGCAGTACTTC
CDR3aa: CASSHLGSYEQYF

j_gene: TRBJ1-2
d_gene: TRBD1
v_gene: TRBV5-6
abundance: NA
len: 14
CDR3nt: TGTGCCAGCAGCTCTGAACAGGGGTTCTATGGCTACACCTTC
CDR3aa: CASSSEQGFYGYTF

j_gene: TRBJ1-1
d_gene: TRBD1
v_gene: TRBV14
abundance: NA
len: 17
CDR3nt: TGTGCCAGCAGCTTGCGGACAGGGGGCTTCCTGAACACTGAAGCTTTCTTT
CDR3aa: CASSLRTGGFLNTEAFF

j_gene: TRBJ2-7
d_gene: TRBD2
v_gene: TRBV30
abundance: NA
len: 12
CDR3nt: TGTGCCTGGAGATCTAGCGGGGAAGAGCAGTACTTC
CDR3aa: CAWRSSGEEQYF

j_gene: TRBJ2-5
d_gene: TRBD2
v_gene: TRBV28
abundance: NA
len: 16
CDR3nt: TGTGCCAGCAGTTTAGGACTAGCGGGAGTCTCGGAGACCCAGTACTTC
CDR3aa: CASSLGLAGVSETQYF

j_gene: TRBJ1-6
d_gene: TRBD1
v_gene: TRBV2
abundance: NA
len: 16
CDR3nt: TGTGCCAGCAGGACGGACAGGAATAACTATAATTCACCCCTCCACTTT
CDR3aa: CASRTDRNNYNSPLHF

j_gene: TRBJ1-2
d_gene: TRBD1
v_gene: TRBV30
abundance: once
len: 13
CDR3nt: TGTGCCTGGATCACAGGGGGGCACTATGGCTACACCTTC
CDR3aa: CAWITGGHYGYTF

j_gene: TRBJ2-1
d_gene: NA
v_gene: TRBV21-1
abundance: NA
len: 15
CDR3nt: TGTGCCAGCAGCAAAGCGGCTAGCGGCGACAATGAGCAGTTCTTC
CDR3aa: CASSKAASGDNEQFF

j_gene: TRBJ2-7
d_gene: TRBD2
v_gene: TRBV19
abundance: NA
len: 17
CDR3nt: TGTGCCAGTAGTCTAGAAATAGGACTAGCGGGACAAGGCGAGCAGTACTTC
CDR3aa: CASSLEIGLAGQGEQYF

j_gene: TRBJ2-3
d_gene: NA
v_gene: TRBV30
abundance: NA
len: 12
CDR3nt: TGTGCCTGGAGTCTAAGCGCAGATACGCAGTATTTT
CDR3aa: CAWSLSADTQYF

j_gene: TRBJ1-2
d_gene: NA
v_gene: TRBV5-6
abundance: NA
len: 13
CDR3nt: TGTGCCAGCAGCTTAGGGGTTCTTCGAGGCTACACCTTC
CDR3aa: CASSLGVLRGYTF

j_gene: TRBJ2-1
d_gene: NA
v_gene: TRBV5-1
abundance: NA
len: 16
CDR3nt: TGCGCCAGCAGTTTTGGACTGCCGAGCTCCTACAATGAGCAGTTCTTC
CDR3aa: CASSFGLPSSYNEQFF

j_gene: TRBJ2-1
d_gene: NA
v_gene: TRBV5-6
abundance: once
len: 15
CDR3nt: TGTGCCAGCCGAGGGACGGGGGAGAGGGTCTATGAGCAGTTCTTC
CDR3aa: CASRGTGERVYEQFF

j_gene: TRBJ2-5
d_gene: TRBD2
v_gene: TRBV4-2
abundance: NA
len: 15
CDR3nt: TGTGCCAGCAGCCTCCGGCTAGCGGGACAAGAGACCCAGTACTTC
CDR3aa: CASSLRLAGQETQYF

j_gene: TRBJ1-1
d_gene: NA
v_gene: TRBV2
abundance: once
len: 12
CDR3nt: TGTGCCAGGTTGGGGGGGGACACTGAAGCTTTCTTT
CDR3aa: CARLGGDTEAFF

j_gene: TRBJ1-1
d_gene: TRBD1
v_gene: TRBV7-9
abundance: NA
len: 14
CDR3nt: TGTGCCAGCAGCGCCCGGGACAGCAACACTGAAGCTTTCTTT
CDR3aa: CASSARDSNTEAFF